This entry lists 27 T cell receptor beta chains sequenced from one sample in a study of T cell changes during pregnancy in multiple sclerosis. The data were produced by immunoSEQ multiplex PCR, yet TCRdb's version contains in-frame clones alone and is incomplete. The sample lists some 100,000 clones, 90% to 95% occurring once. Sequenced material: peripheral blood, taken before pregnancy. All receptors come from a female donor with multiple sclerosis, enrolled in a pregnancy study.

This CDR3 reads CASSSQGVTEAFF. In DNA, the CDR3 is TGCGCCAGCAGCTCGCAGGGGGTCACTGAAGCTTTCTTT. The V and J genes are TRBV5-1 and TRBJ1-1; TRBD1 matches 7 bases. The CDR3 contains 13 residues. The junction had 3 bases not matched to a gene; V was cut back by 3 bases and J by 4 bases. Germline CDR1 SGHRS, CDR2 YFSETQ.

The chain links TRBV7-2 to TRBJ2-1; no reliable D call. The CDR3 consists of 11 residues. Germline assignment: CDR1 SGHTA and CDR2 FQGNSA. Trimming took 11 bases from V and 6 from J, leaving 11 bases between them. The CDR3: CAGPPSNEQFF. CDR3 nucleotides: TGTGCCGGCCCCCCCTCCAATGAGCAGTTCTTC.

The chain employs TRBV5-1 and TRBJ2-5; D gene unclear. With 0 bases removed from V and 4 bases from J, the gap between germline ends came to 7 bases. The CDR3 is made up of 13 amino acids. CDR1 is SGHRS, CDR2 YFSETQ, per germline. This CDR3 is CASSLVWAETQYF. CDR3 DNA sequence: TGCGCCAGCAGCTTGGTGTGGGCAGAGACCCAGTACTTC.

J is TRBJ2-7 and V is TRBV5-1, with 7 bases aligning to TRBD2. The germline V gene encodes CDR1 SGHRS and CDR2 YFSETQ. V dropped 0 bases and J dropped 3; count of bases not matched to a gene: 6. The CDR3 is 15 residues long. The chain's CDR3 is CASSLAGGNYYEQYF. The CDR3 DNA follows: TGCGCCAGCAGCTTGGCCGGGGGGAATTACTACGAGCAGTACTTC.

The V gene is TRBV5-1, the J gene TRBJ1-2; D possibly corresponds to TRBD1 (6 bases). The CDR3 is 14 amino acids. V was cut by 5 bases and J by 7 bases, with 18 bases left in between. Germline V gives CDR1 SGHRS, CDR2 YFSETQ. CDR3 protein: CASSSRGLSTGYTF. The CDR3 nucleotides read TGCGCCAGCAGTTCGCGGGGGCTCTCTACTGGCTACACCTTC.

Only one count was recorded for this clone. The gene calls are TRBV27 and TRBJ2-2; TRBD2 matches at 15 bases. V was clipped by 3 bases and J by 8 bases; unmatched bases: 4. In germline, CDR1 is MNHEY, CDR2 SMNVEV (reference sequence). The CDR3 spans 16 residues. For the CDR3, the DNA is TGTGCCAGCAGTTTTCTTGGACTAGCGGGAGGGGGGGAGCTGTTTTTT. Amino acids: CASSFLGLAGGGELFF.

The gene calls are TRBV5-6 and TRBJ1-2; no clear D gene. This CDR3 region has 12 residues. The ends were cut back, 4 bases at V and 5 bases at J, with 9 bases in the middle. Germline V gives CDR1 SGHDT, CDR2 YYEEEE. CDR3 residues: CASSEQSYGYTF. The CDR3 DNA reads as TGTGCCAGCAGCGAACAGTCATATGGCTACACCTTC.

V usage is TRBV4-2 and J usage is TRBJ1-2, with D perhaps matching TRBD1 (6 bases). From germline, CDR1 is LGHNA and CDR2 YNFKEQ. V lost 2 bases, J lost 7 bases, and 14 bases lay in between. The CDR3 loop spans 14 amino acids. The CDR3 DNA is TGTGCCAGCAGCCAAAAAAACAGGGTTCCTGGCTACACCTTC. This encodes CASSQKNRVPGYTF.

The V call is TRBV30, the J call TRBJ2-7, with 9 bases matching TRBD1. Trimming cost V 2 bases and J 7 bases; bases outside gene matches: 12. CDR1 GTSNPN and CDR2 SVGIG come from the germline V gene (reference sequence). There are 15 residues in the CDR3. The CDR3 DNA is TGTGCCTGGAGTTTGGGTGTAGGACAGGGGCGAGAGCAGTACTTC. Protein product: CAWSLGVGQGREQYF.

V and J are TRBV30 and TRBJ2-3; perhaps TRBD2 as D (5 bases). The germline V gene encodes CDR1 GTSNPN and CDR2 SVGIG (reference sequence). The CDR3 extends over 14 amino acids. The V end lost 0 bases, the J end lost 5 bases, and 12 bases lay between the germline ends. As DNA, the CDR3 is TGTGCCTGGAGTGTAATGGCGGGTCAAGATACGCAGTATTTT. It is translated as CAWSVMAGQDTQYF.

The rearrangement uses TRBV9 and TRBJ2-7; 7 bases line up with TRBD1. Per germline, CDR1 SGDLS and CDR2 YYNGEE. The CDR3 has 13 amino acids. The trim removed 4 bases at V and 6 bases at J, leaving 7 bases unmatched. The CDR3: CASSTGQTSEQYF. The CDR3 DNA sequence: TGTGCCAGCAGCACGGGACAGACAAGCGAGCAGTACTTC.

The chain combines TRBV7-2 with TRBJ1-1; D is ambiguous. Trimming cost V 1 base and J 0 bases, with 9 bases left between them. CDR3 length: 15 residues. CDR1 is SGHTA and CDR2 is FQGNSA in the germline V gene. The CDR3 loop is CASSLDRRMNTEAFF. The CDR3 DNA reads TGTGCCAGCAGCTTAGACAGACGGATGAACACTGAAGCTTTCTTT. The complete variable domain, with remaining parts taken from reference TRBV7-2 and TRBJ1-1, reads GAGVSQSPSNKVTEKGKDVELRCDPISGHTALYWYRQSLGQGLEFLIYFQGNSAPDKSGLPSDRFSAERTGGSVSTLTIQRTQQEDSAVYLCASSLDRRMNTEAFFGQGTRLTVV.

V gene TRBV6-5 combines with J gene TRBJ2-3; 8 positions match TRBD1. CDR1 and CDR2 from the germline V gene are MNHEY and SVGAGI. CDR3 length equals 16 residues. J was trimmed by 5 bases and V by 4 bases; bases with no gene match: 11. The CDR3 protein is CASSFHFLDREDTQYF. The CDR3 DNA sequence: TGTGCCAGCAGTTTCCACTTCCTGGACAGGGAAGATACGCAGTATTTT.

The rearrangement uses TRBV5-6 and TRBJ2-2; 13 nucleotides match TRBD2. Germline V gives CDR1 SGHDT, CDR2 YYEEEE. CDR3 size: 17 residues. After removal of 4 bases from V and 6 bases from J, the junction contained 9 bases not matched to a gene. The CDR3 here is CASSLGLAGEWAGELFF. The CDR3 region has the DNA TGTGCCAGCAGCCTAGGACTAGCGGGAGAATGGGCCGGGGAGCTGTTTTTT.

J is TRBJ2-3 and V is TRBV6-5, with a tentative D call TRBD1 (5 bases). Germline assignment: CDR1 MNHEY and CDR2 SVGAGI. This CDR3 comprises 16 residues. V lost 0 bases, J lost 3 bases, and 13 bases lay in between. In DNA, the CDR3 is TGTGCCAGCAGTTACTCGACAGCGACTTGGACAGATACGCAGTATTTT. Protein sequence: CASSYSTATWTDTQYF.

The V call is TRBV27, the J call TRBJ2-7; 8 bases are a match to TRBD1. CDR3 length equals 12 residues. The V gene end was trimmed by 8 bases and the J gene end by 7 bases; junction bases not matched to a gene: 7. Germline CDR1 reads MNHEY; CDR2 reads SMNVEV (reference sequence). CDR3 nucleotide sequence: TGTGCCAGCGCGTGGACAGGGAGGGAGCAGTACTTC. It encodes CASAWTGREQYF.

The CDR3 DNA reads TGTGCCAGCGGGACAATTGGCTATGGCTACACCTTC. It codes for CASGTIGYGYTF. V is TRBV2 and J is TRBJ1-2, with a tentative D call TRBD1 (6 bases). Germline V gene lookup returns CDR1 SNHLY and CDR2 FYNNEI. Between the trimmed V and J ends, which lost 8 bases and 4 bases, there was a span of 11 bases. The CDR3 sequence is 12 residues long. Filled out from reference TRBV2 and TRBJ1-2, the complete variable domain reads EPEVTQTPSHQVTQMGQEVILRCVPISNHLYFYWYRQILGQKVEFLVSFYNNEISEKSEIFDDQFSVERPDGSNFTLKIRSTKLEDSAMYFCASGTIGYGYTFGSGTRLTVV.

The gene calls are TRBV5-4 and TRBJ2-2, with 11 bases aligning to TRBD2. The CDR3 consists of 17 residues. Germline lookup yields CDR1 SGHNT and CDR2 YYREEE (reference sequence). V shed 0 bases, J shed 2 bases, and the junction held 3 bases outside the gene matches. The CDR3 loop is CASSLVLAGGNTGELFF. In DNA form, the CDR3 reads TGTGCCAGCAGCTTGGTGCTAGCGGGAGGTAACACCGGGGAGCTGTTTTTT.

This clone was counted a single time. The CDR3 DNA follows: TGTGCCAGTTCGGATACAGGGCCAAATGAGCAGTTCTTC. Protein sequence: CASSDTGPNEQFF. The V call is TRBV19, the J call TRBJ2-1, with D maybe TRBD1 (6 bases). The germline gives CDR1 LNHDA, CDR2 SQIVND (reference sequence). This CDR3 comprises 13 residues. Trimming shortened V by 8 bases and J by 7 bases, and 15 bases separated the two germline ends.

As concerns this clone: Different DNA sequences within this sample yield the same CDR3. The genes are TRBV30 and TRBJ1-2; D uncertain. The germline gives CDR1 GTSNPN, CDR2 SVGIG (reference sequence). V dropped 2 bases and J dropped 8 bases, with 18 bases sitting between them. This CDR3 is 14 amino acids long. The CDR3 bases are TGTGCCTGGAGTCCCCTTCCGGGAGCGAACGGCTACACCTTC. Its translation is CAWSPLPGANGYTF.

The table lists this clone with a count of one. CDR3: CSVRAGETQYF. CDR3 DNA: TGCAGCGTGAGGGCCGGGGAGACCCAGTACTTC. The V call is TRBV29-1, the J call TRBJ2-5, with D maybe TRBD2 (5 bases). Germline-derived CDR1 and CDR2 are SQVTM and ANQGSEA. CDR3 length: 11 residues. Trimming took off 6 bases at V and 5 bases at J, with 10 bases between the two ends.

The CDR3 reads CASSSISGRRYNEQFF. DNA of the CDR3: TGTGCCAGCAGCTCCATTAGCGGGAGGAGGTACAATGAGCAGTTCTTC. The V gene is TRBV11-2, the J gene TRBJ2-1; 10 bases align to TRBD2. Germline CDR1 is SGHAT and CDR2 is FQNNGV. This CDR3 is 16 amino acids long. Trimming at V came to 4 bases and at J to 4 bases, leaving 7 bases not matched to a gene.

The chain links TRBV5-1 to TRBJ2-7, with a weak D call TRBD1 (7 bases). V gave up 3 bases and J gave up 3 bases, with 13 bases separating them. The CDR3 is made up of 14 amino acids. Germline CDR1 reads SGHRS; CDR2 reads YFSETQ. The CDR3 DNA reads as TGCGCCAGCAGCTGGCAGGGGGGCCTCTACGAGCAGTACTTC. It translates to CASSWQGGLYEQYF.

The chain employs TRBV28 and TRBJ2-3; D perhaps matches TRBD1 (5 bases). Per germline, CDR1 MDHEN and CDR2 SYDVKM. The CDR3 runs 20 residues. Trimming cost V 5 bases and J 2 bases, with 29 bases left between them. CDR3 nucleotides: TGTGCCAGCAGTCCGATAGGACAAAGGGGAATCACCTACCTCACAGATACGCAGTATTTT. It codes for CASSPIGQRGITYLTDTQYF.

The chain's CDR3 is CSVKGHVSGSTDTQYF. The CDR3 nucleotides are TGCAGCGTTAAGGGGCACGTGAGCGGGAGCACAGATACGCAGTATTTT. This sequence joins TRBV29-1 and TRBJ2-3; perhaps TRBD2 as D (6 bases). The CDR3 has 16 amino acids. V lost 5 bases to trimming and J lost 0 bases, with 18 bases between them. Germline CDR1 is SQVTM and CDR2 is ANQGSEA.

The chain joins TRBV11-2 to TRBJ2-7; no clear D. V lost 5 bases and J lost 3, with 8 bases in between. The CDR3 sequence is 12 residues long. The germline CDR1 and CDR2 sequences are SGHAT and FQNNGV. The CDR3 region has the DNA TGTGCCAGCAGCCATAATAGCTACGAGCAGTACTTC. Translation: CASSHNSYEQYF.

The V gene is TRBV6-1, the J gene TRBJ2-1, with 7 bases matching TRBD2. Losses at the gene ends were 6 bases for V and 0 bases for J; bases not matched to a gene: 5. The CDR3 has 15 residues. Germline V CDR1 and CDR2: MNHNS, SASEGT. The DNA for the CDR3 is TGTGCCAGCAGGAGCGGCGGGAGCTCCTACAATGAGCAGTTCTTC. Protein: CASRSGGSSYNEQFF.